This T cell receptor beta chain emerged from a study of control samples from healthy donors and cancer patients. TCRdb's copy holds only in-frame clones and misses some; the assay was immunoSEQ multiplex PCR. The sample holds some 71,000 clones, 90% seen once. CDR1 is SGHRS and CDR2 is YFSETQ in the germline V gene. CDR3 length: 15 residues. Losses at the gene ends were 2 bases for V and 6 bases for J; bases not matched to a gene: 6. The chain recombines TRBV5-1 with TRBJ2-7; 12 nucleotides line up with TRBD2. The TCR comes from a woman in her forties or fifties with colorectal cancer. Sequencing was done on a sample of PBMCs. CDR3 loop: CASSLQTSGSVEQYF. As DNA, the CDR3 is TGCGCCAGCAGCTTACAGACTAGCGGGAGTGTCGAGCAGTACTTC.